A single sample is the source of the 18 T cell receptor beta chains below, sequenced in a study of post-analysis software for immune sequencing data. Antigens of these TCRs are unknown. Every TCR beta cDNA library bore unique molecular identifiers. TCRdb recomputed calls from the PCR reads with MiXCR, one row per CDR3 protein. Found here are around 500,000 distinct CDR3 sequences, around a third of them singletons; the top ten hold around 6%. General study results and limits: Patients had higher frequencies than controls of roughly five TRBV segments, including TRBV5-6, TRBV5-1 and TRBV20-1.

Sequenced material: blood. The receptors shown here come from a girl aged 2-17 years with multiple sclerosis.

This rearrangement joins TRBV27 to TRBJ2-2, with TRBD2 as a possible D gene (6 bases). The V gene lost 5 bases and the J gene lost 1 base, with 14 bases spanning the gap. Germline V CDR1 and CDR2: MNHEY, SMNVEV (reference sequence). The length of the CDR3 is 16 residues. CDR3 in DNA: TGTGCCAGCAGTCCCCTAGCGAGGGTGAACACCGGGGAGCTGTTTTTT. Protein: CASSPLARVNTGELFF.

V gene TRBV15 combines with J gene TRBJ2-3; TRBD1 aligns across 9 bases. CDR1 LNHNV and CDR2 YYDKDF come from the germline V gene (reference sequence). V lost 3 bases and J lost 3; bases outside the gene matches: 4. The CDR3 loop spans 15 amino acids. CDR3 DNA: TGTGCCACCAGCAGCAGGGACAGGGTAACAGATACGCAGTATTTT. It translates to CATSSRDRVTDTQYF.

The CDR3 reads CASGLKEGYEQYF. DNA of the CDR3: TGTGCTAGTGGTTTGAAGGAGGGCTACGAGCAGTACTTC. The chain carries TRBV12-5 and TRBJ2-7; TRBD2 might be the D (6 bases). The V gene lost 2 bases and the J gene lost 3 bases, with 8 bases spanning the gap. Germline CDR1 reads LGHNT; CDR2 reads FRNRAP. The CDR3 covers 13 residues.

This chain links TRBV3-1 with TRBJ1-1; D gene unclear. The CDR3 extends over 11 amino acids. The V gene's germline CDR1 is LGHDT and CDR2 YNNKEL (reference sequence). Trimming took off 0 bases at V and 7 bases at J, with 3 bases between the two ends. The CDR3 coding sequence is TGTGCCAGCAGCCAAGACTTTGAAGCTTTCTTT. Protein: CASSQDFEAFF. The complete variable domain, with remaining parts taken from reference TRBV3-1 and TRBJ1-1, reads DTAVSQTPKYLVTQMGNDKSIKCEQNLGHDTMYWYKQDSKKFLKIMFSYNNKELIINETVPNRFSPKSPDKAHLNLHINSLELGDSAVYFCASSQDFEAFFGQGTRLTVV.

This clonotype has only one observation. This chain connects TRBV20-1 to TRBJ2-5; 11 nucleotides line up with TRBD1. Per germline, CDR1 DFQATT and CDR2 SNEGSKA (reference sequence). This CDR3 comprises 15 residues. V was pared by 4 bases and J by 7 bases, with 11 bases of the junction left unmatched. CDR3 coding DNA: TGCAGTGCTATGTCCGGGACAGGGGGTTCGTGGACCCAGTACTTC. Protein product: CSAMSGTGGSWTQYF.

The chain uses TRBV20-1 and TRBJ2-1; D is perhaps TRBD2 (7 bases). Trimming removed 6 bases at V and 3 bases at J, with 18 bases between. Looked up from germline, CDR1 is DFQATT and CDR2 is SNEGSKA (reference sequence). This CDR3 has 15 amino acids. The DNA of the CDR3 is TGCAGTGCGAGGGGGTGGGGGGGAAGCTACAATGAGCAGTTCTTC. Translated, it gives CSARGWGGSYNEQFF.

The V and J genes are TRBV9 and TRBJ2-4; D unclear. The length of the CDR3 is 14 residues. Per the germline V gene, CDR1 is SGDLS and CDR2 is YYNGEE. V was trimmed by 0 bases and J by 6 bases, leaving 10 bases between them. In nucleotides, the CDR3 is TGTGCCAGCAGCGTAGATCAAGCCTTAAACATTCAGTACTTC. It encodes CASSVDQALNIQYF.

This clonotype came up a few times. The rearrangement joins TRBV20-1 to TRBJ2-7; D is perhaps TRBD2 (6 bases). Germline CDR1 is DFQATT and CDR2 is SNEGSKA (reference sequence). Trimming removed 0 bases at V and 2 bases at J, with 11 bases between. The CDR3 runs to 14 residues. CDR3 residues: CSARDRGSPYEQYF. DNA of the CDR3: TGCAGTGCTAGAGATCGGGGGTCCCCCTACGAGCAGTACTTC.

The sample holds many counts of this clonotype. The CDR3 region is CASSLASSYGYTF. The DNA of the CDR3 is TGTGCCAGCAGCTTAGCGTCGAGTTATGGCTACACCTTC. V and J are TRBV7-8 and TRBJ1-2; D gene ambiguous. V lost 0 bases to trimming and J lost 5 bases, with 7 bases between them. This CDR3 has 13 amino acids. Germline assignment: CDR1 SGHVS and CDR2 FQNEAQ.

V usage is TRBV15 and J usage is TRBJ1-2; possibly TRBD1 for D (5 bases). The CDR3 runs to 17 residues. Trimming stripped 1 base from V and 3 bases from J, with 18 bases between. The germline V gene encodes CDR1 LNHNV and CDR2 YYDKDF (reference sequence). CDR3 nucleotide sequence: TGTGCCACCAGCAGAGGCAGACAGCCCCGCGTGGACTATGGCTACACCTTC. Translated: CATSRGRQPRVDYGYTF.

The V and J genes are TRBV6-6 and TRBJ2-1, with 8 nucleotides matching TRBD2. The CDR3 is 16 residues long. V dropped 4 bases and J dropped 5; count of bases not matched to a gene: 10. The germline V gene has CDR1 MNHNY and CDR2 SVGAGI (reference sequence). DNA for the CDR3: TGTGCCAGCAGTTCCAGCGGGGGCCCAGTTAACAATGAGCAGTTCTTC. This sequence encodes CASSSSGGPVNNEQFF.

This clonotype showed up just a few times. The chain combines TRBV5-1 with TRBJ1-2; no clear D gene. Germline lookup yields CDR1 SGHRS and CDR2 YFSETQ. CDR3 length: 15 amino acids. The V end was cut by 6 bases, the J end by 1 base, with 16 bases between. As DNA, the CDR3 is TGCGCCAGCAAAGAACTCGTAGCGGATAACTATGGCTACACCTTC. This sequence encodes CASKELVADNYGYTF.

This clonotype has more than one count but fewer than ten. The J gene is TRBJ1-2, the V gene TRBV6-4; TRBD1 matches at 10 bases. This CDR3 region has 17 residues. Germline V CDR1 and CDR2: MRHNA, SNTAGT. The V segment lost 1 base and the J segment 0 bases; nucleotides outside the gene matches: 5. For the CDR3, the DNA is TGTGCCAGCAGTGACTTTGACAGGGGGCTTTCTAACTATGGCTACACCTTC. It yields the protein CASSDFDRGLSNYGYTF.

Only a few counts were recorded for this clonotype. V and J are TRBV5-1 and TRBJ2-7; D is ambiguous. Germline V gene data show CDR1 as SGHRS and CDR2 as YFSETQ. This CDR3 contains 14 residues. Deletions cut 0 bases from V and 0 bases from J, with 7 bases between. CDR3 sequence reads: CASSLEDLSYEQYF. The CDR3 coding sequence is TGCGCCAGCAGCTTGGAGGACCTCTCCTACGAGCAGTACTTC.

This clonotype was detected a few times. The chain employs TRBV5-1 and TRBJ2-1; D is perhaps TRBD1 (6 bases). Germline-derived CDR1 and CDR2 are SGHRS and YFSETQ. This CDR3 spans 13 amino acids. V was pared by 0 bases and J by 8 bases, with 9 bases between. CDR3 region: CASSLAGAHEQFF. The CDR3, as DNA: TGCGCCAGCAGCTTGGCAGGGGCTCATGAGCAGTTCTTC.

V usage is TRBV5-1 and J usage is TRBJ2-5; a possible D gene is TRBD2 (5 bases). V was cut by 4 bases and J by 4 bases, with 23 bases left in between. Germline CDR1 SGHRS, CDR2 YFSETQ. The CDR3 has 17 amino acids. For the CDR3, the DNA is TGCGCCAGCAGCCCCTCACCCCAAGGCGGTGGGAGAGAGACCCAGTACTTC. Amino acid sequence: CASSPSPQGGGRETQYF.

In DNA form, the CDR3 reads TGCAGTGCTCTTATTGCAACTAATGAAAAACTGTTTTTT. Its translation: CSALIATNEKLFF. This chain connects TRBV20-1 to TRBJ1-4; no clear D gene. Germline V CDR1 and CDR2: DFQATT, SNEGSKA (reference sequence). The CDR3 has 13 residues. V lost 5 bases to trimming and J lost 0 bases, with 7 bases between them.

V usage is TRBV10-3 and J usage is TRBJ1-4; TRBD1 agrees at 11 bases. CDR1 ENHRY and CDR2 SYGVKD come from the germline V gene. J lost 7 bases, V lost 4 bases, and 14 bases had no gene match. The CDR3 sequence is 18 residues long. Here the CDR3 DNA reads TGTGCCATCAGTGCCTCCTTAATAGGGACAGGGGGAGGTGAAAAACTGTTTTTT. As protein: CAISASLIGTGGGEKLFF.